The present TCR beta chain was sequenced within a study of response to subunit inactivated influenza vaccine. The CDR3 runs 14 residues. CDR1 is SGHDN, CDR2 FVKESK, per germline. Trimming cost V 0 bases and J 8 bases; bases outside gene matches: 3. TCRdb reanalysed the RT-PCR reads using MiXCR and keeps one entry per CDR3 protein. The top ten clones hold about 29% of a sample with 150,000 to 200,000 distinct CDR3 sequences, approximately 12% of them seen once. The same sample was also used in a study of T cells expressing NK-cell markers. From that paper: TCR beta cDNA was generated via 5'RACE template switching incorporating UMIs. Most of the eight sequenced donors tested HCMV-seropositive; one tested seronegative. NKG2C+ dominant clonotypes from 6 or 7 donors made up about 1.0-8% of CD8+ T cells.

Sequencing was performed on CD8+ T cells sorted from PBMCs, taken roughly 12 days after vaccination. V and J are TRBV14 and TRBJ2-1, with 8 bases matching TRBD1. This clonotype originated in a man aged 45 to 65 who received an inactivated influenza vaccine. In nucleotides, the CDR3 is TGTGCCAGCAGCCAAGATCAGGGGGCGGATGAGCAGTTCTTC. It translates to CASSQDQGADEQFF.